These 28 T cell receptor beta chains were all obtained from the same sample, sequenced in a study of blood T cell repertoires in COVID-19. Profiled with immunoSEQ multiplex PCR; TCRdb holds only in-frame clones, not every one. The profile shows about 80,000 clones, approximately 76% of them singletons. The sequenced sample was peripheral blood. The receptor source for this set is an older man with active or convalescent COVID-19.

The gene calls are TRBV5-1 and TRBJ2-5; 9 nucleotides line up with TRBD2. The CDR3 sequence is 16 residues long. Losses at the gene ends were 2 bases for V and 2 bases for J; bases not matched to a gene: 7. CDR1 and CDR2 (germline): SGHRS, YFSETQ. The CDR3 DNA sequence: TGCGCCAGCAGCTTACTAGCGGGCGACTCTCAAGAGACCCAGTACTTC. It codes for CASSLLAGDSQETQYF.

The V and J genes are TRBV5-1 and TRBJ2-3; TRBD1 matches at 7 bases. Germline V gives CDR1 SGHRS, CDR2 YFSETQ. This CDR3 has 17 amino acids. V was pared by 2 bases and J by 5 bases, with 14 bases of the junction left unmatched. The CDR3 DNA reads TGCGCCAGCAGCTTAGGAACGTACAGGGGCAGGGGAGATACGCAGTATTTT. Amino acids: CASSLGTYRGRGDTQYF. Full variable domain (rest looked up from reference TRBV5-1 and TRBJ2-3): KAGVTQTPRYLIKTRGQQVTLSCSPISGHRSVSWYQQTPGQGLQFLFEYFSETQRNKGNFPGRFSGRQFSNSRSEMNVSTLELGDSALYLCASSLGTYRGRGDTQYFGPGTRLTVL.

The CDR3 sequence: CASSGQENQPQHF. The CDR3 DNA is TGTGCCAGCAGTGGACAGGAAAATCAGCCCCAGCATTTT. The rearrangement uses TRBV28 and TRBJ1-5; TRBD1 matches at 7 bases. The V segment lost 5 bases and the J segment 4 bases; nucleotides outside the gene matches: 2. CDR1 and CDR2 from the germline V gene are MDHEN and SYDVKM. CDR3 size: 13 residues. The full variable domain, in which reference TRBV28 and TRBJ1-5 provide the parts outside the CDR3, is DVKVTQSSRYLVKRTGEKVFLECVQDMDHENMFWYRQDPGLGLRLIYFSYDVKMKEKGDIPEGYSVSREKKERFSLILESASTNQTSMYLCASSGQENQPQHFGDGTRLSIL.

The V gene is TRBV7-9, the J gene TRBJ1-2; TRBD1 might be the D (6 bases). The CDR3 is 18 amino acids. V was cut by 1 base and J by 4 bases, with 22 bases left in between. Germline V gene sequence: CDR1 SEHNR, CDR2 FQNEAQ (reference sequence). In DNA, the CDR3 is TGTGCCAGCAGCTTAGATCTGGCGGGGGCAGGGGTTCTCTATGGCTACACCTTC. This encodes CASSLDLAGAGVLYGYTF.

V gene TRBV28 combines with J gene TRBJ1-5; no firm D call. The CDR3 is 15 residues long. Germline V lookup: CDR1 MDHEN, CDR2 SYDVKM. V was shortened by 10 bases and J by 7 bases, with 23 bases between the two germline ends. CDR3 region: CATRPGASNAQPQHF. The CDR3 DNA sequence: TGTGCCACCAGACCGGGAGCAAGTAATGCGCAGCCCCAGCATTTT.

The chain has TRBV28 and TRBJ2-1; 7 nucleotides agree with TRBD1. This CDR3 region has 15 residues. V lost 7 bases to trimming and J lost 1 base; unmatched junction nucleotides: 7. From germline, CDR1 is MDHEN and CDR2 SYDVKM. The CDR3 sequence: CASNQGGGSYNEQFF. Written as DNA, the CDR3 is TGTGCCAGCAACCAAGGGGGCGGGTCCTACAATGAGCAGTTCTTC. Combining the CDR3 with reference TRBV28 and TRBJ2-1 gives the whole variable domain DVKVTQSSRYLVKRTGEKVFLECVQDMDHENMFWYRQDPGLGLRLIYFSYDVKMKEKGDIPEGYSVSREKKERFSLILESASTNQTSMYLCASNQGGGSYNEQFFGPGTRLTVL.

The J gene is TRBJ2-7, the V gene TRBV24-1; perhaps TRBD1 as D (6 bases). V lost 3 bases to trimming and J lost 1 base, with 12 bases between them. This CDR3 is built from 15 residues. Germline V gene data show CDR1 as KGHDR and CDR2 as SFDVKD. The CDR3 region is CATSDAADRSYEQYF. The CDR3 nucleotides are TGTGCCACCAGTGATGCCGCGGACAGATCCTACGAGCAGTACTTC.

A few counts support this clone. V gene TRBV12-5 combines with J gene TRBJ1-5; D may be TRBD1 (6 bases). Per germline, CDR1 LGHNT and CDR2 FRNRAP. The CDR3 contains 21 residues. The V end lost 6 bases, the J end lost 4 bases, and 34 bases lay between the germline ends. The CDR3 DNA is TGTGCTAGTGGGTTTAGCCCAGCATTTCTTGGACAGCCCCTTAAGAATCAGCCCCAGCATTTT. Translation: CASGFSPAFLGQPLKNQPQHF.

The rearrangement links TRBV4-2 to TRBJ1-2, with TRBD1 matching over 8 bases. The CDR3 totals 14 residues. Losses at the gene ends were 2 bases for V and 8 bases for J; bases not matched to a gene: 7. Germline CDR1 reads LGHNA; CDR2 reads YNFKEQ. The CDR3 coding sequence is TGTGCCAGCAGCCAACCAAGGGACAGGCTGGGCTACACCTTC. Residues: CASSQPRDRLGYTF.

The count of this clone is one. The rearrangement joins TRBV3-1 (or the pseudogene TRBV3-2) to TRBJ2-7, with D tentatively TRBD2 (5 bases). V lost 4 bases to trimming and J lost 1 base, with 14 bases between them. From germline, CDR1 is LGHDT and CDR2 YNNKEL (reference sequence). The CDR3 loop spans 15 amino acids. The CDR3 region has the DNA TGTGCCAGCAGCCTCGGGGTAACCTCATCCTACGAGCAGTACTTC. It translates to CASSLGVTSSYEQYF.

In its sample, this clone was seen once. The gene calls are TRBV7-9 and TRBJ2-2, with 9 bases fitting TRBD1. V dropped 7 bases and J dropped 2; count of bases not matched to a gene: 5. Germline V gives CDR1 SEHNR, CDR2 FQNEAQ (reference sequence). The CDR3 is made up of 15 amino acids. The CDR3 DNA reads TGTGCCAGCACTTTGGGACAGGGCAACACCGGGGAGCTGTTTTTT. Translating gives CASTLGQGNTGELFF.

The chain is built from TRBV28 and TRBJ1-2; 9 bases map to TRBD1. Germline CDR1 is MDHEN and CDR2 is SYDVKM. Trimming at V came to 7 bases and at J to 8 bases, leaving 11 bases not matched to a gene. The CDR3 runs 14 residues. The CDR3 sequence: CASTLQGASVGYTF. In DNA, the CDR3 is TGTGCCAGCACTCTACAGGGGGCGTCCGTCGGCTACACCTTC.

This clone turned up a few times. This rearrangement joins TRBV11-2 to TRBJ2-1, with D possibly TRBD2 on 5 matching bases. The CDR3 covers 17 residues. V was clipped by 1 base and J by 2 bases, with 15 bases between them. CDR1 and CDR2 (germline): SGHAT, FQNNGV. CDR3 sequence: CASSLAAGKHTYNEQFF. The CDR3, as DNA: TGTGCCAGCAGCTTAGCGGCCGGGAAACATACCTACAATGAGCAGTTCTTC.

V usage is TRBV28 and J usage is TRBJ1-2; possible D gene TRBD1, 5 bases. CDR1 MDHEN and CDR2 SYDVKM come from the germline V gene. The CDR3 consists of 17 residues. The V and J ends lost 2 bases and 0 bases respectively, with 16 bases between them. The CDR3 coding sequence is TGTGCCAGCAGTTTAAAAGAAGGGGCTTGGACTAACTATGGCTACACCTTC. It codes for CASSLKEGAWTNYGYTF.

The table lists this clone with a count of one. CDR3 region: CAWSKQGSTEAFF. DNA for the CDR3: TGTGCCTGGAGTAAACAGGGGTCCACTGAAGCTTTCTTT. This chain connects TRBV30 to TRBJ1-1, with 7 positions matching TRBD1. With 2 bases clipped from V and 4 bases from J, the junction kept 4 bases outside the gene matches. The CDR3 contains 13 residues. The germline V gene has CDR1 GTSNPN and CDR2 SVGIG (reference sequence).

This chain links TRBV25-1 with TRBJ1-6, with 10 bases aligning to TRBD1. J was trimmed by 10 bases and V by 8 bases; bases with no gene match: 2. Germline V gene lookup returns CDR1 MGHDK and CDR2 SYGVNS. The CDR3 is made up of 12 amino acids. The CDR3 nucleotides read TGTGCCAGCGGGACAGGGGTATCACCCCTCCACTTT. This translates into CASGTGVSPLHF.

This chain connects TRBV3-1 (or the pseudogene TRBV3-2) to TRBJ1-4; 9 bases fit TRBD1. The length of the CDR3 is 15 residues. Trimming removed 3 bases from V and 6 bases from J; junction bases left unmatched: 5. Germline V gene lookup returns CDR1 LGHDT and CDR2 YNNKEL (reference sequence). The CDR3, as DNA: TGTGCCAGCAGCCATGGACAGGGGTCGGATGAAAAACTGTTTTTT. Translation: CASSHGQGSDEKLFF.

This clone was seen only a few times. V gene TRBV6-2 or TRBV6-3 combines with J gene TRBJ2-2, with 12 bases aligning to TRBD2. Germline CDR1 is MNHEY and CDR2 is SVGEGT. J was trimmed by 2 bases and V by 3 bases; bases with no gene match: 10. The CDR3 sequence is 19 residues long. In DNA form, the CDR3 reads TGTGCCAGCAGTTATCCGTCACTACTAGCGGGGGGCAACACCGGGGAGCTGTTTTTT. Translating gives CASSYPSLLAGGNTGELFF.

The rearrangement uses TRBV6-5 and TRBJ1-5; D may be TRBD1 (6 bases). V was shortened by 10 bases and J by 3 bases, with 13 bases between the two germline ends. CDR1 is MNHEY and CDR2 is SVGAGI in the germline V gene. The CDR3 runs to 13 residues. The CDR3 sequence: CATMDRPNQPQHF. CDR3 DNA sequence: TGTGCCACAATGGACAGACCCAATCAGCCCCAGCATTTT.

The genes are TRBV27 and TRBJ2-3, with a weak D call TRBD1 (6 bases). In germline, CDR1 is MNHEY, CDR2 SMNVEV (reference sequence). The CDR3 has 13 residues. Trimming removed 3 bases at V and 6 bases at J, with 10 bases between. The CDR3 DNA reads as TGTGCCAGCAGTTTTCAGGGGACCGATACGCAGTATTTT. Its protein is CASSFQGTDTQYF.

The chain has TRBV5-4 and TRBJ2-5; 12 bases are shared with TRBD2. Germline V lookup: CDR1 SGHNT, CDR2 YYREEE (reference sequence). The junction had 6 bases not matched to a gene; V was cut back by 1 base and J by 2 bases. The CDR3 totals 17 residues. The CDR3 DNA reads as TGTGCCAGCAGCTTGAAGGCTAGCGGGGGGGTTCAAGAGACCCAGTACTTC. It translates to CASSLKASGGVQETQYF.

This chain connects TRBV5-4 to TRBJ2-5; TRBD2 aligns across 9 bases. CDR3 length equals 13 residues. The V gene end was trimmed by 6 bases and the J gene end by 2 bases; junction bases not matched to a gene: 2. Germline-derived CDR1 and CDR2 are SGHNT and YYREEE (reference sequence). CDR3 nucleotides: TGTGCCAGCATGGCGGGGGGGCAAGAGACCCAGTACTTC. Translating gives CASMAGGQETQYF.

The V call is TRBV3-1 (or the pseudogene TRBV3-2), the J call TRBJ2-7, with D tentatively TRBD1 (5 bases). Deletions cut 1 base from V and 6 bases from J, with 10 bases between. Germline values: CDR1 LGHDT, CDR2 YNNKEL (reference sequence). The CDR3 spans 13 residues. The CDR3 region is CASSQVEGVEQYF. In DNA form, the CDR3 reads TGTGCCAGCAGCCAAGTCGAAGGGGTCGAGCAGTACTTC.

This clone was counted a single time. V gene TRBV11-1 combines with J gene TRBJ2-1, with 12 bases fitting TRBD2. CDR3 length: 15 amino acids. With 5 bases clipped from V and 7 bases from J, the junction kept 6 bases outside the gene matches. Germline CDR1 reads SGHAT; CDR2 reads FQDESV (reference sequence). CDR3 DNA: TGTGCCAGCAGCCATACTAGCGGGGGGAAGAATGAGCAGTTCTTC. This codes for CASSHTSGGKNEQFF.

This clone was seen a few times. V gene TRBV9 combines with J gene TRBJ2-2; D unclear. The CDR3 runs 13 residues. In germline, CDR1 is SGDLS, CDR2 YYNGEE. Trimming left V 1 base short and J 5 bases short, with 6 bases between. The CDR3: CASSVTGTGELFF. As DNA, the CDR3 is TGTGCCAGCAGCGTAACCGGTACCGGGGAGCTGTTTTTT.

The CDR3 DNA reads TGTGCCAGCAGCCCGGACAGGGATCGAGGCTATGGCTACACCTTC. Translation gives CASSPDRDRGYGYTF. The chain carries TRBV28 and TRBJ1-2; 8 nucleotides match TRBD1. Losses at the gene ends were 6 bases for V and 4 bases for J; bases not matched to a gene: 10. Germline CDR1 reads MDHEN; CDR2 reads SYDVKM. The CDR3 totals 15 residues.

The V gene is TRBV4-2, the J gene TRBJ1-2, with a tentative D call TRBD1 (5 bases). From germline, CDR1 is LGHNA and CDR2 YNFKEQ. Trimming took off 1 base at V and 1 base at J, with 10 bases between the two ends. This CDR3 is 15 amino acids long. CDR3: CASSQGGDLNYGYTF. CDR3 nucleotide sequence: TGTGCCAGCAGCCAAGGGGGGGACCTTAACTATGGCTACACCTTC.

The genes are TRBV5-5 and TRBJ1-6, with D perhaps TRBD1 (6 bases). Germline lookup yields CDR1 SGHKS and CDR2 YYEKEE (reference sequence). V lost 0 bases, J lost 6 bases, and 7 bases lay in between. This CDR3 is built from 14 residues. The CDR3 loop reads CASSLEGGNSPLHF. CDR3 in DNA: TGTGCCAGCAGCTTGGAAGGGGGTAATTCACCCCTCCACTTT. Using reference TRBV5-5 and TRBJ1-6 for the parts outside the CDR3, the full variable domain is DAGVTQSPTHLIKTRGQQVTLRCSPISGHKSVSWYQQVLGQGPQFIFQYYEKEERGRGNFPDRFSARQFPNYSSELNVNALLLGDSALYLCASSLEGGNSPLHFGNGTRLTVT.